Listed below are T cell receptor beta chains from one sample, sequenced in a study of T cell clones after liver transplantation. The method was immunoSEQ multiplex PCR; TCRdb's version includes in-frame clones alone and lacks a portion of them. The sample lists some 80,000 clones; 82% were seen once. Sequencing used CD4+ T cells from blood, obtained roughly 3.5 years after liver transplant. These receptors originate from a human patient who received a liver transplant. Some of these T cells may belong to the graft donor. CDR3s include the opening cysteine and the closing phenylalanine or tryptophan. The order of the fields is D gene, clone size, J gene, V gene, CDR3 protein, CDR3 DNA. The D gene is left open where the match is weak. Size tells how often a clone was seen (once, few, many) or the class of an expanded clone, and some rows leave it out.

D gene: TRBD1
clone size: -
J gene: TRBJ1-4
V gene: TRBV5-8
CDR3 protein: CASSLGQGREEKLFF
CDR3 DNA: TGTGCCAGCAGCTTGGGACAGGGCCGGGAGGAAAAACTGTTTTTT

D gene: TRBD2
clone size: -
J gene: TRBJ2-2
V gene: TRBV30
CDR3 protein: CAWSVGGTTINTGELFF
CDR3 DNA: TGTGCCTGGAGTGTCGGCGGGACTACCATAAACACCGGGGAGCTGTTTTTT

D gene: TRBD1
clone size: few
J gene: TRBJ1-2
V gene: TRBV19
CDR3 protein: CASSERGQGYTF
CDR3 DNA: TGTGCCAGTAGTGAAAGGGGGCAAGGCTACACCTTC

D gene: -
clone size: -
J gene: TRBJ1-2
V gene: TRBV7-8
CDR3 protein: CASSLRTGSWSYGYTF
CDR3 DNA: TGTGCCAGCAGCCTTCGGACCGGGTCGTGGAGTTATGGCTACACCTTC

D gene: TRBD1
clone size: -
J gene: TRBJ1-1
V gene: TRBV2
CDR3 protein: CASSGDRETEAFF
CDR3 DNA: TGTGCCAGCAGTGGGGACAGGGAGACTGAAGCTTTCTTT

D gene: TRBD2
clone size: -
J gene: TRBJ2-7
V gene: TRBV7-8
CDR3 protein: CASSGGTSGSLGQYF
CDR3 DNA: TGTGCCAGCAGCGGGGGGACTAGCGGCTCCCTTGGGCAGTACTTC

D gene: -
clone size: -
J gene: TRBJ2-1
V gene: TRBV5-4
CDR3 protein: CASSLDWDASYNEQFF
CDR3 DNA: TGTGCCAGCAGCCTGGATTGGGACGCCTCCTACAATGAGCAGTTCTTC

D gene: -
clone size: -
J gene: TRBJ1-1
V gene: TRBV7-9
CDR3 protein: CASSPGTAVLNTEAFF
CDR3 DNA: TGTGCCAGCAGCCCGGGGACCGCAGTCCTAAACACTGAAGCTTTCTTT

D gene: -
clone size: -
J gene: TRBJ2-7
V gene: TRBV7-2
CDR3 protein: CASSRGLVSYEQYF
CDR3 DNA: TGTGCCAGCAGCCGGGGACTGGTCTCCTACGAGCAGTACTTC

D gene: -
clone size: -
J gene: TRBJ2-7
V gene: TRBV7-9
CDR3 protein: CASSLVVGRYFEQYF
CDR3 DNA: TGTGCCAGCAGCTTAGTAGTAGGACGTTATTTCGAGCAGTACTTC

D gene: -
clone size: -
J gene: TRBJ2-3
V gene: TRBV5-4
CDR3 protein: CASSTTRKSTDTQYF
CDR3 DNA: TGTGCCAGCAGCACGACTAGAAAAAGCACAGATACGCAGTATTTT

D gene: -
clone size: -
J gene: TRBJ2-3
V gene: TRBV5-5
CDR3 protein: CASSSGDTYRTDTQYF
CDR3 DNA: TGTGCCAGCAGCTCGGGGGACACCTACCGCACAGATACGCAGTATTTT

D gene: TRBD1
clone size: -
J gene: TRBJ2-1
V gene: TRBV10-3
CDR3 protein: CAIQGTEYNEQFF
CDR3 DNA: TGTGCCATCCAAGGGACAGAGTACAATGAGCAGTTCTTC

D gene: TRBD1
clone size: -
J gene: TRBJ2-7
V gene: TRBV5-1
CDR3 protein: CASSLGTAEQYF
CDR3 DNA: TGCGCCAGCAGCTTAGGGACAGCCGAGCAGTACTTC

D gene: -
clone size: -
J gene: TRBJ1-5
V gene: TRBV10-3
CDR3 protein: CAISESPLQGSNQPQHF
CDR3 DNA: TGTGCCATCAGTGAGTCCCCTCTACAGGGTAGCAATCAGCCCCAGCATTTT

D gene: -
clone size: few
J gene: TRBJ2-7
V gene: TRBV11-2
CDR3 protein: CASSSPRDRPYEQYF
CDR3 DNA: TGTGCCAGCAGCTCCCCCCGGGACCGACCCTACGAGCAGTACTTC

D gene: TRBD2
clone size: -
J gene: TRBJ2-7
V gene: TRBV19
CDR3 protein: CASSIDLGLASYEQYF
CDR3 DNA: TGTGCCAGTAGTATAGATCTTGGACTAGCCTCCTACGAGCAGTACTTC

D gene: TRBD1
clone size: -
J gene: TRBJ2-7
V gene: TRBV15
CDR3 protein: CATSRPGTGPREQYF
CDR3 DNA: TGTGCCACCAGCAGACCCGGGACAGGGCCCCGCGAGCAGTACTTC

D gene: TRBD2
clone size: -
J gene: TRBJ2-3
V gene: TRBV30
CDR3 protein: CAWTGGVSTDTQYF
CDR3 DNA: TGTGCCTGGACGGGGGGGGTTAGCACAGATACGCAGTATTTT

D gene: -
clone size: -
J gene: TRBJ2-7
V gene: TRBV11-2
CDR3 protein: CASSFEGVYEQYF
CDR3 DNA: TGTGCCAGCAGCTTCGAGGGGGTGTACGAGCAGTACTTC

D gene: -
clone size: once
J gene: TRBJ2-6
V gene: TRBV19
CDR3 protein: CASSIPGTAGANVLTF
CDR3 DNA: TGTGCCAGTAGTATCCCCGGGACTGCTGGGGCCAACGTCCTGACTTTC

D gene: -
clone size: -
J gene: TRBJ1-1
V gene: TRBV5-1
CDR3 protein: CASSLSTGNTEAFF
CDR3 DNA: TGCGCCAGCAGCTTGTCGACGGGGAACACTGAAGCTTTCTTT

D gene: TRBD1
clone size: -
J gene: TRBJ1-5
V gene: TRBV19
CDR3 protein: CASIKQGQGATRPQHF
CDR3 DNA: TGTGCCAGTATTAAACAGGGACAGGGGGCGACTCGGCCCCAGCATTTT

D gene: -
clone size: -
J gene: TRBJ2-7
V gene: TRBV7-3
CDR3 protein: CASSPQIYEQYF
CDR3 DNA: TGTGCCAGCAGCCCCCAGATTTACGAGCAGTACTTC

D gene: -
clone size: -
J gene: TRBJ2-2
V gene: TRBV15
CDR3 protein: CATSTGRTGELFF
CDR3 DNA: TGTGCCACCTCCACAGGGAGGACCGGGGAGCTGTTTTTT

D gene: -
clone size: -
J gene: TRBJ2-7
V gene: TRBV7-2
CDR3 protein: CASSATLVYRDEQYF
CDR3 DNA: TGTGCCAGCAGCGCGACCCTGGTATATAGGGACGAGCAGTACTTC

D gene: -
clone size: -
J gene: TRBJ2-1
V gene: TRBV19
CDR3 protein: CASSSGRIASNEQFF
CDR3 DNA: TGTGCCAGTAGTTCGGGCCGCATTGCTAGCAATGAGCAGTTCTTC

D gene: TRBD1
clone size: -
J gene: TRBJ2-7
V gene: TRBV5-1
CDR3 protein: CASSLGQASYEQYF
CDR3 DNA: TGCGCCAGCAGCTTAGGACAGGCTTCCTACGAGCAGTACTTC

D gene: TRBD1
clone size: -
J gene: TRBJ2-2
V gene: TRBV6-5
CDR3 protein: CASSYPRTGRTGELFF
CDR3 DNA: TGTGCCAGCAGTTACCCTCGGACAGGGAGGACCGGGGAGCTGTTTTTT

D gene: TRBD1
clone size: -
J gene: TRBJ2-7
V gene: TRBV28
CDR3 protein: CASTTLDRDDEQYF
CDR3 DNA: TGTGCCAGCACCACCCTGGACAGGGACGACGAGCAGTACTTC

D gene: TRBD1
clone size: -
J gene: TRBJ2-2
V gene: TRBV11-2
CDR3 protein: CASSPGPGQGSTGELFF
CDR3 DNA: TGTGCCAGCAGCCCCGGTCCGGGACAGGGTAGCACCGGGGAGCTGTTTTTT

D gene: -
clone size: -
J gene: TRBJ2-1
V gene: TRBV18
CDR3 protein: CASSPPVAASYNEQFF
CDR3 DNA: TGTGCCAGCTCACCACCGGTAGCGGCCTCCTACAATGAGCAGTTCTTC

D gene: -
clone size: -
J gene: TRBJ1-5
V gene: TRBV28
CDR3 protein: CASSLLGLGSDF
CDR3 DNA: TGTGCCAGCAGTTTGTTAGGTCTGGGTTCGGATTTT

D gene: TRBD2
clone size: -
J gene: TRBJ2-5
V gene: TRBV29-1
CDR3 protein: CSVRRTSGKETQYF
CDR3 DNA: TGCAGCGTCCGAAGGACTAGCGGGAAAGAGACCCAGTACTTC

D gene: -
clone size: -
J gene: TRBJ2-7
V gene: TRBV2
CDR3 protein: CASRGQPYEQYF
CDR3 DNA: TGTGCCAGCAGAGGACAGCCCTACGAGCAGTACTTC

D gene: -
clone size: -
J gene: TRBJ2-7
V gene: TRBV5-1
CDR3 protein: CASSPLGGSGYEQYF
CDR3 DNA: TGCGCCAGCAGCCCATTGGGGGGATCGGGATACGAGCAGTACTTC

D gene: -
clone size: -
J gene: TRBJ2-3
V gene: TRBV5-6
CDR3 protein: CASSYVEAGQDTQYF
CDR3 DNA: TGTGCCAGCAGCTACGTAGAAGCAGGGCAGGATACGCAGTATTTT

D gene: -
clone size: -
J gene: TRBJ2-7
V gene: TRBV6-1
CDR3 protein: CASSPLGGDSYEQYF
CDR3 DNA: TGTGCCAGCAGTCCCTTAGGAGGGGACTCCTACGAGCAGTACTTC

D gene: -
clone size: -
J gene: TRBJ1-2
V gene: TRBV7-2
CDR3 protein: CASSLEGSPVKGYTF
CDR3 DNA: TGTGCCAGCAGCTTAGAGGGGAGCCCCGTCAAGGGCTACACCTTC

D gene: TRBD1
clone size: -
J gene: TRBJ1-1
V gene: TRBV28
CDR3 protein: CATWTGEAFF
CDR3 DNA: TGTGCCACCTGGACAGGGGAAGCTTTCTTT

D gene: -
clone size: -
J gene: TRBJ2-1
V gene: TRBV27
CDR3 protein: CASSPRRNEQFF
CDR3 DNA: TGTGCCAGCAGCCCCCGGAGGAATGAGCAGTTCTTC

D gene: -
clone size: few
J gene: TRBJ2-4
V gene: TRBV28
CDR3 protein: CASDGGGGAKNIQYF
CDR3 DNA: TGTGCCAGTGACGGGGGAGGGGGAGCCAAAAACATTCAGTACTTC

D gene: -
clone size: few
J gene: TRBJ1-1
V gene: TRBV28
CDR3 protein: CASSWLGKTNTEAFF
CDR3 DNA: TGTGCCAGCAGTTGGTTGGGGAAGACGAACACTGAAGCTTTCTTT

D gene: -
clone size: -
J gene: TRBJ2-3
V gene: TRBV30
CDR3 protein: CAWSSRSTDTQYF
CDR3 DNA: TGTGCCTGGAGTTCTCGCAGCACAGATACGCAGTATTTT

D gene: -
clone size: -
J gene: TRBJ2-7
V gene: TRBV5-1
CDR3 protein: CASRIWTGLYEQYF
CDR3 DNA: TGCGCCAGCAGGATTTGGACGGGGTTATACGAGCAGTACTTC

D gene: TRBD2
clone size: -
J gene: TRBJ2-1
V gene: TRBV15
CDR3 protein: CATVPGGGPSYNEQFF
CDR3 DNA: TGTGCCACCGTCCCGGGAGGGGGGCCCTCCTACAATGAGCAGTTCTTC

D gene: TRBD2
clone size: -
J gene: TRBJ2-2
V gene: TRBV4-3
CDR3 protein: CASSQGRGLATGELFF
CDR3 DNA: TGCGCCAGCAGCCAAGGTAGAGGACTAGCGACCGGGGAGCTGTTTTTT

D gene: TRBD2
clone size: -
J gene: TRBJ2-3
V gene: TRBV29-1
CDR3 protein: CSVAGGELALDTQYF
CDR3 DNA: TGCAGCGTTGCGGGGGGGGAACTAGCGTTAGATACGCAGTATTTT